The rows below give T cell receptor beta chains drawn from one sample of a study of shared clonotypes between healthy human individuals. TCRdb keeps only in-frame clones here, not all; method: immunoSEQ multiplex PCR. This sample has 2 million to 2.5 million clones, with 85% to 95% found just once. Sequencing input: naive CD4+ T cells from PBMCs. These TCRs come from a man aged 18 to 30 in good health. Some clones in this sample may be carry-over from other donors' samples. CDR3s include the opening cysteine and the closing phenylalanine or tryptophan. D genes are given only for firm matches. Expanded clones are given a class, and other clones once, few, many or no size at all.

abundance,j_gene,v_gene,d_gene,CDR3nt,CDR3aa
-,TRBJ1-2,TRBV6-5,-,TGTGCCAGCAGAAACGGGGGGAGCTATGGCTACACCTTC,CASRNGGSYGYTF
-,TRBJ1-2,TRBV29-1,-,TGCAGCGTACTGTCCTATGGCTACACCTTC,CSVLSYGYTF
-,TRBJ2-2,TRBV15,TRBD1,TGTGCCACCAGCAGTGAGGGGGCCCTAAACACCGGGGAGCTGTTTTTT,CATSSEGALNTGELFF
-,TRBJ2-4,TRBV7-2,-,TGTGCCAGCAGCACGGAGACGGTAGCCAAAAACATTCAGTACTTC,CASSTETVAKNIQYF
-,TRBJ2-2,TRBV7-9,-,TGTGCCAGCAGCTTGACGGCAGTGTATGGCAGGCCCATGGGCGGGGAGCTGTTTTTT,CASSLTAVYGRPMGGELFF
-,TRBJ2-5,TRBV15,-,TGTGCCACCAGCAGAGACGAGACCCAGTACTTC,CATSRDETQYF
-,TRBJ1-4,TRBV4-1,TRBD1,TGCGCCAGCAGTAAGCTGGCAGGGGGTGAAAAACTGTTTTTT,CASSKLAGGEKLFF
-,TRBJ2-1,TRBV9,-,TGTGCCAGCAGCGCTGGCTCAACCCACCACAATGAGCAGTTCTTC,CASSAGSTHHNEQFF
-,TRBJ1-5,TRBV5-6,-,TGTGCCAGCAGCCGTTGGGCGTCGAGTAGCAATCAGCCCCAGCATTTT,CASSRWASSSNQPQHF
-,TRBJ2-5,TRBV30,-,TGTGCCTGGAGTGTAAAAGTAGGGACCCAGTACTTC,CAWSVKVGTQYF
-,TRBJ2-7,TRBV10-2,TRBD2,TGCGCCAGCAGTGGGACTAGCGGGAGGGCTTCCTACGAGCAGTACTTC,CASSGTSGRASYEQYF
once,TRBJ2-3,TRBV19,TRBD2,TGTGCCAGTAGTGCGACTAGCGCCACAGATACGCAGTATTTT,CASSATSATDTQYF
-,TRBJ2-2,TRBV7-2,TRBD2,TGTGCCAGCAGCTTAGTGCTAGCGGCGAACACCGGGGAGCTGTTTTTT,CASSLVLAANTGELFF
-,TRBJ2-5,TRBV6-6,-,TGTGCCAGCAGTTGGCAGTCCCAAGAGACCCAGTACTTC,CASSWQSQETQYF
-,TRBJ2-7,TRBV4-1,TRBD2,TGCGCCAGCAGCCAAACACTAGCGGGATCCTACGAGCAGTACTTC,CASSQTLAGSYEQYF
-,TRBJ1-1,TRBV28,-,TGTGCCAGCAGTCCCCCTGGGGGGGCACTGAACACTGAAGCTTTCTTT,CASSPPGGALNTEAFF
-,TRBJ2-7,TRBV30,-,TGTGCCTGGAGTAAAGGCCAGGGCTACGAGCAGTACTTC,CAWSKGQGYEQYF
-,TRBJ2-7,TRBV28,TRBD1,TGTGCCAGCACCCTGTCCGGGACAGGGGATTACGAGCAGTACTTC,CASTLSGTGDYEQYF
-,TRBJ2-5,TRBV7-9,TRBD2,TGTGCCAGCAGCTTAAGGGCTAGCGGCCAAGAGACCCAGTACTTC,CASSLRASGQETQYF
-,TRBJ2-7,TRBV6-5,-,TGTGCCAGCAGTTATAACAGGGTGTCCTACGAGCAGTACTTC,CASSYNRVSYEQYF
-,TRBJ2-2,TRBV5-4,TRBD2,TGTGCCAGCAAGGGACCCGGGACTAGGAGCACCGGGGAGCTGTTTTTT,CASKGPGTRSTGELFF
-,TRBJ1-1,TRBV5-6,TRBD1,TGTGCCAGCAGCTTAAGACAGGGGGCGGGCACTGAAGCTTTCTTT,CASSLRQGAGTEAFF
-,TRBJ1-5,TRBV28,-,TGTGCCAGCAGTTTATCTCGATGGAGAGACCAGAATCAGCCCCAGCATTTT,CASSLSRWRDQNQPQHF
-,TRBJ2-5,TRBV7-2,TRBD2,TGTGCCAGCAGCTACGGACTAGTCTCGGCAGAGACCCAGTACTTC,CASSYGLVSAETQYF
-,TRBJ2-3,TRBV6-6,-,TGTGCCAGCAGTCGTCTGGACCAAGCAGATACGCAGTATTTT,CASSRLDQADTQYF
-,TRBJ2-7,TRBV7-2,TRBD1,TGTGCCAGCAGCCGGACAGGGGGCTTATCCTACGAGCAGTACTTC,CASSRTGGLSYEQYF
-,TRBJ2-7,TRBV7-9,-,TGTGCCAGCAGCTTAATAGGGACCCAAGAGCAGTACTTC,CASSLIGTQEQYF
-,TRBJ2-5,TRBV5-1,-,TGCGCCAGCAGGACAGTAAACCAAGAGACCCAGTACTTC,CASRTVNQETQYF
-,TRBJ2-2,TRBV4-2,-,TGTGCCAGCAGCCAAGAGACACGGCGGGGAGACGGGGAGCTGTTTTTT,CASSQETRRGDGELFF
few,TRBJ1-3,TRBV2,TRBD1,TGTGCCAGCAGGATGACAGGGGGCGCGAACACCATATATTTT,CASRMTGGANTIYF
-,TRBJ1-3,TRBV28,-,TGTGCCAGCAGTCTCTCTGGAAACACCATATATTTT,CASSLSGNTIYF
-,TRBJ2-3,TRBV5-1,-,TGCGCCAGCAGCCAAATGCTGGGGGGAATCACAGATACGCAGTATTTT,CASSQMLGGITDTQYF